A selection of T cell receptor beta chains follows, all from one sample in a study of blood T cell repertoires in COVID-19. Some clones are missing from TCRdb's copy, which holds only in-frame ones; the method was immunoSEQ multiplex PCR. The sample holds tens of thousands of clones, roughly 89% seen once. The specimen was peripheral blood. These receptors were taken from a man aged 50 to 60 with active COVID-19. The CDR3 runs from the conserved cysteine through the conserved F or W. A D gene is named only where the DNA matches it firmly. Where a row states a size, it is once, few, many or the class of an expanded clone; other rows omit it.

CDR3 protein	CDR3 DNA	V gene	D gene	clone size	J gene
CASSSTWDRATGELFF	TGTGCCAGCAGTTCTACCTGGGACAGGGCCACCGGGGAGCTGTTTTTT	TRBV27	TRBD1	NA	TRBJ2-2
CAISESGRNTEAFF	TGTGCCATCAGTGAATCAGGGCGGAACACTGAAGCTTTCTTT	TRBV10-3	NA	NA	TRBJ1-1
CASSLKGDKYNEQFF	TGTGCCAGCAGTTTAAAAGGGGACAAATACAATGAGCAGTTCTTC	TRBV28	NA	NA	TRBJ2-1
CASSSQTGPGNEQFF	TGTGCCAGCAGCTCTCAGACAGGTCCAGGCAATGAGCAGTTCTTC	TRBV7-2	NA	NA	TRBJ2-1
CASGPGLAGGRTYNEQFF	TGTGCCAGCGGGCCTGGACTAGCGGGAGGGAGGACCTACAATGAGCAGTTCTTC	TRBV7-6	TRBD2	NA	TRBJ2-1
CATSRDLRDYGYTF	TGTGCCACCAGCAGAGATTTGAGGGACTATGGCTACACCTTC	TRBV15	NA	NA	TRBJ1-2
CASSQDNGGDYCSYEQYF	TGTGCCAGCAGCCAAGATAATGGCGGGGACTACTGCTCCTACGAGCAGTACTTC	TRBV3-1/TRBV3-2	TRBD2	NA	TRBJ2-7
CSVALGGTQFNYGYTF	TGCAGCGTTGCGTTGGGGGGGACTCAATTTAACTATGGCTACACCTTC	TRBV29-1	NA	NA	TRBJ1-2
CASSIRTGAGDTQYF	TGTGCCAGCAGTATACGGACAGGGGCGGGAGATACGCAGTATTTT	TRBV6-4	TRBD1	NA	TRBJ2-3
CASSQTEIPGSLGEQYF	TGCGCCAGCAGCCAAACGGAGATACCGGGATCCCTTGGCGAGCAGTACTTC	TRBV4-1	NA	NA	TRBJ2-7
CAWSVLEGSTDTQYF	TGTGCCTGGAGTGTACTGGAGGGATCCACAGATACGCAGTATTTT	TRBV30	NA	NA	TRBJ2-3
CASSTQTGANYGYTF	TGTGCCAGTAGTACTCAGACAGGAGCTAACTATGGCTACACCTTC	TRBV19	NA	NA	TRBJ1-2
CASSRDSLRGKNIQYF	TGTGCCAGCAGTCGAGACAGTTTAAGGGGCAAAAACATTCAGTACTTC	TRBV6-2/TRBV6-3	NA	NA	TRBJ2-4
CASSTYRGKRRTEAFF	TGTGCCAGTAGTACCTACCGGGGAAAGAGACGGACTGAAGCTTTCTTT	TRBV19	NA	NA	TRBJ1-1
CATSDAGVVSDEQFF	TGTGCCACCAGTGATGCCGGGGTAGTAAGCGATGAGCAGTTCTTC	TRBV24-1	NA	NA	TRBJ2-1
CATAMPHSYNEQFF	TGTGCCACCGCCATGCCCCATAGCTACAATGAGCAGTTCTTC	TRBV15	NA	NA	TRBJ2-1
CASSQGGTGDSTNEKLFF	TGTGCCAGCAGCCAAGGGGGGACAGGGGACTCAACTAATGAAAAACTGTTTTTT	TRBV3-1/TRBV3-2	TRBD1	NA	TRBJ1-4
CASSEGVYEQYF	TGTGCCAGCAGCGAGGGGGTTTACGAGCAGTACTTC	TRBV6-5	NA	NA	TRBJ2-7
CASSQGLADTQYF	TGTGCCAGCAGCCAGGGACTAGCTGATACGCAGTATTTT	TRBV11-2	TRBD2	NA	TRBJ2-3
CATSRPGGVGQPQHF	TGTGCCACCAGCAGACCGGGCGGGGTAGGGCAGCCCCAGCATTTT	TRBV15	NA	NA	TRBJ1-5
CASSFPKASDTQYF	TGTGCCAGCAGTTTCCCGAAAGCGAGTGATACGCAGTATTTT	TRBV6-2/TRBV6-3	NA	NA	TRBJ2-3
CASSKGDYGGGEQYF	TGTGCCAGCAGCAAAGGAGACTATGGGGGAGGCGAGCAGTACTTC	TRBV11-2	NA	NA	TRBJ2-7
CASSAGQANEQYF	TGCGCCAGCAGCGCGGGACAGGCAAACGAGCAGTACTTC	TRBV5-1	TRBD1	NA	TRBJ2-7
CASRPGEGGTYEQYF	TGTGCCAGCAGACCCGGGGAAGGAGGGACCTACGAGCAGTACTTC	TRBV6-5	NA	NA	TRBJ2-7
CASSYENNEQFF	TGTGCCAGCAGTTACGAGAACAATGAGCAGTTCTTC	TRBV6-6	NA	NA	TRBJ2-1
CASSRYNEQFF	TGTGCCAGCAGTCGGTACAATGAGCAGTTCTTC	TRBV14	NA	NA	TRBJ2-1
CASFPPVAGSSYEQYF	TGTGCCAGTTTCCCCCCCGTAGCGGGTAGCTCCTACGAGCAGTACTTC	TRBV28	TRBD2	NA	TRBJ2-7
CASSVGNEGATDTQYF	TGTGCCAGCAGCGTAGGTAATGAGGGGGCTACAGATACGCAGTATTTT	TRBV9	TRBD1	NA	TRBJ2-3
CASSPRGGDTQYF	TGTGCCAGCAGCCCTCGCGGTGGAGATACGCAGTATTTT	TRBV11-2	NA	NA	TRBJ2-3
CASSIGETGELFF	TGTGCCAGTAGTATCGGTGAGACCGGGGAGCTGTTTTTT	TRBV19	NA	few	TRBJ2-2
CASSAAGTYEQYF	TGTGCCAGCAGTGCTGCAGGGACCTACGAGCAGTACTTC	TRBV4-2	NA	NA	TRBJ2-7
CASSWVYGEQFF	TGTGCCAGCAGTTGGGTCTACGGGGAGCAGTTCTTC	TRBV12-3/TRBV12-4	NA	NA	TRBJ2-1
CAWNGGSGETQYF	TGTGCCTGGAATGGCGGGAGCGGCGAGACCCAGTACTTC	TRBV30	TRBD2	NA	TRBJ2-5
CASQGDTEAFF	TGTGCCAGCCAGGGGGACACTGAAGCTTTCTTT	TRBV6-5	TRBD1	NA	TRBJ1-1
CASSRDSLNQKLFF	TGTGCCAGCTCACGGGACAGCCTTAATCAAAAACTGTTTTTT	TRBV9	TRBD1	NA	TRBJ1-4
CASSSRGTGQGGEQYF	TGTGCCAGCAGCTCTCGAGGAACGGGACAGGGGGGCGAGCAGTACTTC	TRBV9	TRBD1	NA	TRBJ2-7
CASSRVLLTLDQPQHF	TGTGCCAGTAGCCGGGTTCTCCTTACACTGGATCAGCCCCAGCATTTT	TRBV19	NA	NA	TRBJ1-5
CASSEWADLREQYF	TGTGCCAGCAGTGAATGGGCAGACCTACGAGAGCAGTACTTC	TRBV2	NA	NA	TRBJ2-7
CASSSGGTLHF	TGTGCCAGCAGCTCCGGGGGGACCCTCCACTTT	TRBV11-1	NA	NA	TRBJ1-6
CASSTPSGPSYNEQFF	TGTGCCAGCAGCACCCCCAGCGGGCCCTCCTACAATGAGCAGTTCTTC	TRBV7-2	NA	NA	TRBJ2-1
CASSLAGGLPDTQYF	TGTGCCAGCAGTTTAGCGGGAGGTTTGCCAGATACGCAGTATTTT	TRBV27	TRBD2	NA	TRBJ2-3
CATSRGVNTEAFF	TGTGCCACCAGCAGAGGAGTGAACACTGAAGCTTTCTTT	TRBV15	NA	NA	TRBJ1-1
CASSYRGYEQYF	TGTGCCAGCAGTTATAGGGGCTACGAGCAGTACTTC	TRBV6-2/TRBV6-3	NA	NA	TRBJ2-7
CASSLVGGSNQPQHF	TGTGCCAGCAGCTTAGTGGGGGGGAGCAATCAGCCCCAGCATTTT	TRBV7-2	NA	few	TRBJ1-5
CASSLPRQATGEQYF	TGTGCCAGCAGCCTACCCAGACAGGCAACGGGCGAGCAGTACTTC	TRBV28	NA	few	TRBJ2-7
CASSDWLGLREAFF	TGTGCCAGCAGTGATTGGCTGGGCCTACGAGAAGCTTTCTTT	TRBV6-1	NA	once	TRBJ1-1
CASSSDWAGGTDTQYF	TGTGCCAGCAGCTCGGACTGGGCTGGGGGCACAGATACGCAGTATTTT	TRBV11-3	NA	NA	TRBJ2-3
CASSPKAGGPYEQYF	TGCGCCAGCAGCCCTAAAGCGGGAGGGCCATACGAGCAGTACTTC	TRBV5-1	TRBD2	NA	TRBJ2-7
CASSFRLAGADEQFF	TGTGCCAGCAGCTTTCGACTAGCGGGAGCTGATGAGCAGTTCTTC	TRBV5-6	TRBD2	few	TRBJ2-1
CASSYGWESTEAFF	TGTGCCAGCAGTTACGGGTGGGAGAGCACTGAAGCTTTCTTT	TRBV6-5	NA	NA	TRBJ1-1
CASSFRTSDSVDTQYF	TGTGCCAGCAGCTTCCGGACTAGCGATTCGGTAGATACGCAGTATTTT	TRBV5-4	TRBD2	NA	TRBJ2-3
CASSLGGAEGHQPQHF	TGTGCCAGCAGCTTAGGGGGGGCGGAGGGCCATCAGCCCCAGCATTTT	TRBV5-4	NA	NA	TRBJ1-5
CASSLGQGSRKGTEAFF	TGCGCCAGCAGCTTGGGTCAGGGTTCAAGAAAAGGCACTGAAGCTTTCTTT	TRBV5-1	NA	NA	TRBJ1-1
CASSSGDRVTEAFF	TGTGCCAGCAGTTCCGGAGACAGGGTCACTGAAGCTTTCTTT	TRBV28	TRBD1	NA	TRBJ1-1